The sample holds one count of the clone carrying this T cell receptor beta chain. The antigen is not known. Researchers report isolating at least 7 million PBMCs per sample. Together with a sample-barcoded 5' primer, a J-beta primer mix was included in a second PCR lasting roughly 7 to 11 cycles. TCRdb passed the 5' RACE reads through MiXCR, listing each CDR3 protein once. Seen here are around 940,000 distinct CDR3 sequences, approximately 50% observed once, and the top ten hold about a fifth. The CDR3 is made up of 15 amino acids. Unmatched junction bases numbered 6, after V lost 0 bases and J lost 7 bases. Germline V gene lookup returns CDR1 SGDLS and CDR2 YYNGEE. This entry comes from a study of blood T cells in healthy people across ages. General observations from the study: Fewer expanded clones and more diversity marked long-lived versus aged donors. The CMV status of each donor remained undetermined, and this could have confounded shifts in expanded clonotypes.

The V call is TRBV9, the J call TRBJ1-5, with 8 bases aligning to TRBD1. Sequenced: blood. The TCR was taken from an older woman in good health. CDR3 residues: CASSVGQGNSQPQHF. DNA of the CDR3: TGTGCCAGCAGCGTAGGACAGGGGAACAGCCAGCCCCAGCATTTT. The full variable domain, with the rest looked up from reference TRBV9 and TRBJ1-5, is DSGVTQTPKHLITATGQRVTLRCSPRSGDLSVYWYQQSLDQGLQFLIQYYNGEERAKGNILERFSAQQFPDLHSELNLSSLELGDSALYFCASSVGQGNSQPQHFGDGTRLSIL.